These 5 T cell receptor beta chains were sequenced from one sample in a study of EBV T-cell therapy then PD-1 blockade in nasopharyngeal carcinoma (dated by TCRdb to 2020 to 2023). What these receptors recognize is not known. What this sample's treatment or condition label stands for: AdE1-LMPpoly-expanded autologous EBV-specific T-cell therapy followed by anti-PD-1 nivolumab. The library relied on the immunoSEQ multiplex PCR assay. TCRdb limited this immuneACCESS table to in-frame rearrangements with V and J called. A share of clones is missing; checked studies link under half to unresolved V genes, and the rest is unexplained. Present in this sample are approximately 21,000 clones, 84% of which were seen just once. Approximately 28% of the sample belongs to the ten largest clones. Sequenced here: CD8+ T cells from blood, sampled between days 50 and 65 from a patient whose treatment included autologous EBV-specific T cells and nivolumab. The receptors originated from a man between 35 and 55 years old with nasopharyngeal carcinoma.

The rearrangement uses TRBV4-3 and TRBJ2-1; TRBD2 is a possible D gene (6 bases). This CDR3 has 17 residues. V lost 1 base, J lost 0 bases, and 13 bases lay in between. Germline CDR1 and CDR2: LGHNA and YSLEER. The CDR3 sequence is CASSQGTGRGSYNEQFF. CDR3 in DNA: TGCGCCAGCAGCCAAGGGACCGGGAGAGGCTCCTACAATGAGCAGTTCTTC.

This clone has ten or more counts. The V and J genes are TRBV6-2 or TRBV6-3 and TRBJ1-1, with 7 nucleotides matching TRBD1. V gave up 7 bases and J gave up 0 bases; unmatched junction bases: 11. CDR3 length: 16 amino acids. Per germline, CDR1 MNHEY and CDR2 SVGEGT. CDR3 region: CASTYSPTGVNTEAFF. CDR3 DNA: TGTGCCAGCACCTACTCCCCCACAGGGGTGAACACTGAAGCTTTCTTT.

This chain joins TRBV24-1 and TRBJ2-7; D might be TRBD1 (5 bases). Germline V gene lookup returns CDR1 KGHDR and CDR2 SFDVKD. V lost 0 bases to trimming and J lost 6 bases, with 8 bases between them. The CDR3 has 13 residues. The CDR3 nucleotides read TGTGCCACCAGTGATTTGCTAGGGGCCGAGCAGTACTTC. Amino acid sequence: CATSDLLGAEQYF.

By share, this clone counts as large. This rearrangement joins TRBV2 to TRBJ1-5; D possibly corresponds to TRBD1 (6 bases). This CDR3 comprises 13 residues. CDR1 and CDR2 from the germline V gene are SNHLY and FYNNEI. Between the trimmed V and J ends, which lost 11 bases and 5 bases, there was a span of 16 bases. The DNA for the CDR3 is TGTGCCGCCAGAACAGGGTTGCATCAGCCCCAGCATTTT. Its translation: CAARTGLHQPQHF.

The chain employs TRBV9 and TRBJ1-2; tentatively, D is TRBD1 (5 bases). Germline V gene data show CDR1 as SGDLS and CDR2 as YYNGEE. The CDR3 totals 14 residues. The V end lost 4 bases, the J end lost 0 bases, and 10 bases lay between the germline ends. In nucleotides, the CDR3 is TGTGCCAGCAGCCCCTGGGACTCTAACTATGGCTACACCTTC. This gives the protein CASSPWDSNYGYTF.